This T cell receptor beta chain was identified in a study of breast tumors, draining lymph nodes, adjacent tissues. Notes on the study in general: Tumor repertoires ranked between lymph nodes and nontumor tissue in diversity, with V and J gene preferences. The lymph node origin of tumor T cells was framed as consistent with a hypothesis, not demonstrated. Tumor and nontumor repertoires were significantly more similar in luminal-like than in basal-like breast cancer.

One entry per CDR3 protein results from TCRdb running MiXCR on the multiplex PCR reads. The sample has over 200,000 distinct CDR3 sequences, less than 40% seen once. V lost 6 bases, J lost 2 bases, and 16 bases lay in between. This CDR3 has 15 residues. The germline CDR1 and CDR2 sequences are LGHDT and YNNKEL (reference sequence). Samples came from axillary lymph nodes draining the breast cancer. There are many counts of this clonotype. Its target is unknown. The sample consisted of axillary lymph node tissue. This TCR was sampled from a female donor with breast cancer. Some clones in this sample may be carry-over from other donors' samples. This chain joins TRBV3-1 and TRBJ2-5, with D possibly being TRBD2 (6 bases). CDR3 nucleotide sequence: TGTGCCAGCAGTTTCGGACTAATCACTCAAGAGACCCAGTACTTC. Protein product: CASSFGLITQETQYF.